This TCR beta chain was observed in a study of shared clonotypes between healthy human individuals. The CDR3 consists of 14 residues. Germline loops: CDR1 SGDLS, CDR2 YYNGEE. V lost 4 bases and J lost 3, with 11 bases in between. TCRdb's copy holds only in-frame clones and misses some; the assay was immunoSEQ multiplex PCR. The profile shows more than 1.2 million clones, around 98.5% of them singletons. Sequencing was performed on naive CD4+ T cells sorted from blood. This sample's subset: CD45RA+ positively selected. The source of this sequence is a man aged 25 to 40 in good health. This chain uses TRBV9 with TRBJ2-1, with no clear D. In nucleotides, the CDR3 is TGTGCCAGCAGCCAATCGACATTCTACAATGAGCAGTTCTTC. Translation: CASSQSTFYNEQFF.